Listed below are T cell receptor beta chains from one sample, sequenced in a study of shared clonotypes between healthy human individuals. Profiling relied on immunoSEQ multiplex PCR, and the TCRdb table lists in-frame clones only, not all of them. This table holds roughly 2 million clones, 85% to 95% found once. Material for sequencing was naive CD4+ T cells sorted from blood. Receptors were obtained from a man aged 18 to 30 in good health. Both conserved end residues are part of each CDR3. The D gene is left open where the match is weak. Part of the rows lack a size; the others show once, few, many or a class for expanded clones.

d_call,j_call,v_call,clone_size,cdr3_nt,cdr3_aa
TRBD2,TRBJ2-3,TRBV6-5,.,TGTGCCAGCAGTTCCTCGACTAGCGGGAGATCAGATACGCAGTATTTT,CASSSSTSGRSDTQYF
.,TRBJ2-3,TRBV6-5,.,TGTGCCAGCACCCGTGCGGGGGCCGACGATACGCAGTATTTT,CASTRAGADDTQYF
TRBD2,TRBJ2-1,TRBV18,.,TGTGCCAGCTCACCACCCGGGACTAGCGGGGGCGGTGAGCAGTTCTTC,CASSPPGTSGGGEQFF
.,TRBJ2-5,TRBV7-2,.,TGTGCCAGCAGTCGTTCTTGGGGTGAGACCCAGTACTTC,CASSRSWGETQYF
.,TRBJ1-1,TRBV15,.,TGTGCCACCAGCGGACGGAGCACTGAAGCTTTCTTT,CATSGRSTEAFF
.,TRBJ1-2,TRBV11-2,.,TGTGCCAGCAGCTTAGACGGAAACTATGGCTACACCTTC,CASSLDGNYGYTF
.,TRBJ1-6,TRBV25-1,.,TGTGCCAGCGGAGGGGGGGACTATAATTCACCCCTCCACTTT,CASGGGDYNSPLHF
.,TRBJ1-5,TRBV30,.,TGTGCCTGGAGTGTACGGGGCGGCCAGCCCCAGCATTTT,CAWSVRGGQPQHF
.,TRBJ2-1,TRBV7-6,.,TGTGCCAGCAGCTTAGCGTGGGACCTCGGAGAGCAGTTCTTC,CASSLAWDLGEQFF
TRBD1,TRBJ1-1,TRBV2,.,TGTGCCAGCAGTTTACAGGGGGGGACTGAAGCTTTCTTT,CASSLQGGTEAFF
.,TRBJ1-3,TRBV9,.,TGTGCCAGCAGCGCACGGGGGGCAGGAAACACCATATATTTT,CASSARGAGNTIYF
TRBD2,TRBJ2-3,TRBV5-1,.,TGCGCCAGCAGCCCTACTAGCGGGGTCACAGATACGCAGTATTTT,CASSPTSGVTDTQYF
.,TRBJ1-2,TRBV5-1,.,TGCGCCAGCACCTTCCGGGCAGGGATGGACTATGGCTACACCTTC,CASTFRAGMDYGYTF
.,TRBJ1-2,TRBV12-5,few,TGTGCTAGTGGTTCCGACAGTCGCTATGGCTACACCTTC,CASGSDSRYGYTF
TRBD1,TRBJ1-2,TRBV7-9,.,TGTGCCAGCAGCTTATCACAGGGGCCATATGGCTACACCTTC,CASSLSQGPYGYTF
TRBD2,TRBJ2-5,TRBV9,once,TGTGCCAGCAGCGTATCGGGGCATTCTAGCGGGGGGCAAGAGACCCAGTACTTC,CASSVSGHSSGGQETQYF
.,TRBJ2-5,TRBV5-4,.,TGTGCCAGCAGCTTAGGAGGGGCCCCGGGGACCCAGTACTTC,CASSLGGAPGTQYF
TRBD1,TRBJ2-1,TRBV16,.,TGTGCCAGCAGCCAATCGGGGAGCGTCAGGGGGAATGAGCAGTTCTTC,CASSQSGSVRGNEQFF
TRBD2,TRBJ2-2,TRBV10-3,.,TGTGCCACCGCCGGGACTAGCGGGGGGGTTCGGGAGCTGTTTTTT,CATAGTSGGVRELFF
.,TRBJ1-1,TRBV18,.,TGTGCCAGCTCATCTACCACGTGGGACACTGAAGCTTTCTTT,CASSSTTWDTEAFF
.,TRBJ1-2,TRBV4-1,.,TGCGCCAGCAGCCAGAGTTACGGCTATGGCTACACCTTC,CASSQSYGYGYTF
TRBD1,TRBJ2-3,TRBV6-5,once,TGTGCCAGCAGTAGGGGGACAGGTAGCACAGATACGCAGTATTTT,CASSRGTGSTDTQYF
.,TRBJ1-3,TRBV14,.,TGTGCCAGCAGCCAAGATTCGAGAGGGGTCGGAAACACCATATATTTT,CASSQDSRGVGNTIYF
.,TRBJ1-5,TRBV4-1,.,TGCGCCAGCAGCCAAGATCCAGGGTATCAGCCCCAGCATTTT,CASSQDPGYQPQHF
TRBD1,TRBJ1-2,TRBV7-9,.,TGTGCCAGCAGCTGGACAGGGCTGTCCTATGGCTACACCTTC,CASSWTGLSYGYTF
TRBD1,TRBJ1-1,TRBV5-1,.,TGCGCCAGCAGCTTGGAGGGGGCGCGAGGTGGTACTGAAGCTTTCTTT,CASSLEGARGGTEAFF
.,TRBJ2-2,TRBV29-1,.,TGCAGCGGAAAACGTACGGACACCGGGGAGCTGTTTTTT,CSGKRTDTGELFF
.,TRBJ2-1,TRBV25-1,.,TGTGCCAGCAGCCCCGGGATCCCCCACAATGAGCAGTTCTTC,CASSPGIPHNEQFF
TRBD1,TRBJ2-7,TRBV7-2,once,TGTGCCAGCAGCCTTGGACAGGTCACCTACGAGCAGTACTTC,CASSLGQVTYEQYF
TRBD1,TRBJ2-7,TRBV18,.,TGTGCCAGCTCACCAGGGACAGGGGGAACCTACGAGCAGTACTTC,CASSPGTGGTYEQYF
.,TRBJ1-6,TRBV6-1,.,TGTGCCAGCAGTGAAGAATGGGACACTTCACCCCTCCACTTT,CASSEEWDTSPLHF
TRBD2,TRBJ2-2,TRBV7-2,.,TGTGCCAGCAGCTTATCTAGCGGTATGACCGGGGAGCTGTTTTTT,CASSLSSGMTGELFF
.,TRBJ1-4,TRBV10-3,.,TGTGCCATCAGCGACCCCGGGACCTCCTTCGGAAAACTGTTTTTT,CAISDPGTSFGKLFF
.,TRBJ1-1,TRBV20-1,.,TGCAGTGCTAGACTCGGAGCTTTCTTT,CSARLGAFF
TRBD2,TRBJ2-5,TRBV5-1,.,TGCGCCAGCAGCTCCCTTAGCGGGAACCAGGAGACCCAGTACTTC,CASSSLSGNQETQYF